The rows below give T cell receptor beta chains drawn from one sample of a study of blood T cell repertoires in COVID-19. Sequenced by immunoSEQ multiplex PCR; TCRdb stores in-frame clones only, minus some. This repertoire shows approximately 60,000 clones, 80% to 95% found once; its top ten account for 2.9%. The sample consisted of peripheral blood. These receptors were collected from a man between 65 and 80 years old with active COVID-19. Both conserved end residues are part of each CDR3. A D gene is named only where the DNA matches it firmly. Not all rows give a size; the values are once, few, many and, for expanded clones, a class.

cdr3_nt	cdr3_aa	clone_size	j_call	v_call	d_call
TGTGCCAGCAGCCAACTAGCGGGGTACACCGGGGAGCTGTTTTTT	CASSQLAGYTGELFF	-	TRBJ2-2	TRBV3-1/TRBV3-2	TRBD2
TGTGCCATCAGACCGGGACAGGGTAACTATGGCTACACCTTC	CAIRPGQGNYGYTF	-	TRBJ1-2	TRBV10-3	TRBD1
TGTGCCAGCAGTCCAGGGACAGGGGGGAGCTCTGAAGCTTTCTTT	CASSPGTGGSSEAFF	-	TRBJ1-1	TRBV6-5	TRBD1
TGCGCCAGCAGCCAAACATGGACAAGCTCCTATAATTCACCCCTCCACTTT	CASSQTWTSSYNSPLHF	-	TRBJ1-6	TRBV4-1	-
TGCGCCAGCAGCACCGGCGGACAGGCGGGCACCGGGGAGCTGTTTTTT	CASSTGGQAGTGELFF	once	TRBJ2-2	TRBV5-1	TRBD1
TGTGCCAGCAGTTACTCCCTAGCGTCTCCAGAGACCCAGTACTTC	CASSYSLASPETQYF	-	TRBJ2-5	TRBV6-6	-
TGTGCCAGTAGGCTGACAGGGCCGGGCACAGATACGCAGTATTTT	CASRLTGPGTDTQYF	-	TRBJ2-3	TRBV19	TRBD1
TGCGCCAGCAGCTTTACGTTGACTAGCGGGGGGGCAAGCTCCTACGAGCAGTACTTC	CASSFTLTSGGASSYEQYF	-	TRBJ2-7	TRBV5-1	TRBD2
TGTGCCAGCAGCCAGCGATCGACAGGGACGAACACCGGGGAGCTGTTTTTT	CASSQRSTGTNTGELFF	few	TRBJ2-2	TRBV4-2	TRBD1
TGCGCCAGCAGCTTGGGCCAAGAGGGGCAGTATTTT	CASSLGQEGQYF	-	TRBJ2-3	TRBV5-1	-
TGTGCCAGCAGCTTAGGGGTGACAACCACCTACGAGCAGTACTTC	CASSLGVTTTYEQYF	-	TRBJ2-7	TRBV11-3	-
TGTGCCAGCAGCTCCTACACAGGGATCGAGCAGTACTTC	CASSSYTGIEQYF	-	TRBJ2-7	TRBV5-5	-
TGTGCCAGCAGCCGGGACAGCTTCCCAGATACGCAGTATTTT	CASSRDSFPDTQYF	-	TRBJ2-3	TRBV5-4	TRBD1
TGTGCCAGCAGCTTAGATTTTGTTATAAATAAAGAGACCCAGTACTTC	CASSLDFVINKETQYF	once	TRBJ2-5	TRBV11-3	-
TGTGCCAGCAGTGACCCGACAGGGGAGGATCAGCCCCAGCATTTT	CASSDPTGEDQPQHF	-	TRBJ1-5	TRBV6-1	TRBD1
TGTGCCAGCAGCAAATCGGGACAGGGGTTGGCAACTAATGAAAAACTGTTTTTT	CASSKSGQGLATNEKLFF	-	TRBJ1-4	TRBV11-2	TRBD1
TGTGCCAGCAGCTTAGCACAGGGCAGACGCCACGAGCAGTACTTC	CASSLAQGRRHEQYF	-	TRBJ2-7	TRBV11-2	-
TGTGCCAGCAGCTTGGCGGGGGAGAACACTGAAGCTTTCTTT	CASSLAGENTEAFF	once	TRBJ1-1	TRBV5-4	-
TGTGCCAGCTCATCACGAACAGGGACCACCGGGGAGCTGTTTTTT	CASSSRTGTTGELFF	-	TRBJ2-2	TRBV18	-
TGCAGCGGCGGACTGGGGAGTATGCACACTGAAGCTTTCTTT	CSGGLGSMHTEAFF	once	TRBJ1-1	TRBV29-1	-
TGTGCCAGCAGCTTTATGGGGGGACGCACAGATACGCAGTATTTT	CASSFMGGRTDTQYF	-	TRBJ2-3	TRBV7-6	-
TGTGCCAGCAGTGAGACTAGCGGGGGTTTATATACGCAGTATTTT	CASSETSGGLYTQYF	-	TRBJ2-3	TRBV2	TRBD2
TGCAGCGTGAATCACTCTGGCTACACCTTC	CSVNHSGYTF	-	TRBJ1-2	TRBV29-1	-
TGTGCCAGCAGCGGGGGCTCCTATAGCTCCTACAATGAGCAGTTCTTC	CASSGGSYSSYNEQFF	-	TRBJ2-1	TRBV5-4	-
TGTGCCAGCAGCGTCATTCCCATCGGGGGGTCCCAGTACTTC	CASSVIPIGGSQYF	-	TRBJ2-5	TRBV11-3	TRBD2
TGTGCCAGCATATCATACACGACAGGGGGCACCGGGGAGCTGTTTTTT	CASISYTTGGTGELFF	-	TRBJ2-2	TRBV6-6	TRBD1
TGTGCCAGCAGCCCCCCTAGGCTGGCGACTGAAGCTTTCTTT	CASSPPRLATEAFF	-	TRBJ1-1	TRBV7-2	-
TGTGCCAGCAGCTTAGGGTGGCCAGGTTTGGAAGAGACCCAGTACTTC	CASSLGWPGLEETQYF	-	TRBJ2-5	TRBV7-9	-
TGTGCCACAGTAACAGGGGGCGGAAATAATTCACCCCTCCACTTT	CATVTGGGNNSPLHF	-	TRBJ1-6	TRBV2	TRBD1
TGTGCCAGCAGCCAAGATCGAGCTGGGGGCCACAATGAGCAGTTCTTC	CASSQDRAGGHNEQFF	-	TRBJ2-1	TRBV4-2	-
TGTGCCAGCAGTTACTCGAAGGTTTGGACAGGACGGAATGAGCAGTTCTTC	CASSYSKVWTGRNEQFF	once	TRBJ2-1	TRBV6-2/TRBV6-3	TRBD1
TGTGCCAGTGGGACAGCGAACACCGGGGAGCTGTTTTTT	CASGTANTGELFF	-	TRBJ2-2	TRBV28	TRBD1
TGCGCCAGCAGCCAAGTGGGCGAAGGCACAGATACGCAGTATTTT	CASSQVGEGTDTQYF	-	TRBJ2-3	TRBV4-1	-
TGTGCCAGTAGTACCCGCTCTGGGGCCAACGTCCTGACTTTC	CASSTRSGANVLTF	once	TRBJ2-6	TRBV19	-
TGTGCCAGTACGAGAGGAGCGAACACCGGGGAGCTGTTTTTT	CASTRGANTGELFF	-	TRBJ2-2	TRBV19	-
TGTGCCAGCAGCGTAATATGGGAGGGTGAGCAGTTCTTC	CASSVIWEGEQFF	once	TRBJ2-1	TRBV27	TRBD2
TGTGCCAGCAGTTATGCCGCTGGCTCACCCCTCCACTTT	CASSYAAGSPLHF	few	TRBJ1-6	TRBV28	-
TGTGCCAGCAGCATACATCGGGACAGTACCTACGAGCAGTACTTC	CASSIHRDSTYEQYF	-	TRBJ2-7	TRBV7-8	TRBD1
TGTGCCAGCAGTCGCCGGACTAGCGGGGGATCCCATGAGCAGTTCTTC	CASSRRTSGGSHEQFF	-	TRBJ2-1	TRBV27	TRBD2
TGTGCCAGCAGCTTAGGTACTAGCGGGAACCAAGAGACCCAGTACTTC	CASSLGTSGNQETQYF	-	TRBJ2-5	TRBV11-3	TRBD2